The text below deals with one TCR beta chain. Original data processing: Using reference gene primer amplification, nucleated cell counts were estimated. Sequenced by immunoSEQ multiplex PCR; TCRdb stores in-frame clones only, minus some. Clone size and the V and J calls come from that table; the DNA yielded D and trimming. Among roughly 110,000 clones listed, 84% were seen once. V lost 1 base, J lost 2 bases, and 5 bases stayed unmatched. The germline V gene has CDR1 LNHNV and CDR2 YYDKDF (reference sequence). This CDR3 is built from 16 residues. The record originates from a study of blood T cell repertoires in COVID-19. Whole-study context: In each case, the material was cDNA or gDNA derived from T cells, B-cell-depleted T cells, or PBMCs.

Sequencing used peripheral blood. The TCR sequence derives from a human donor in a cohort sampled during active COVID-19. The chain carries TRBV15 and TRBJ1-3; TRBD1 agrees at 7 bases. CDR3 residues: CATSRVSGGTGNTIYF. The CDR3 nucleotides read TGTGCCACCAGCAGAGTTTCAGGGGGTACTGGAAACACCATATATTTT.